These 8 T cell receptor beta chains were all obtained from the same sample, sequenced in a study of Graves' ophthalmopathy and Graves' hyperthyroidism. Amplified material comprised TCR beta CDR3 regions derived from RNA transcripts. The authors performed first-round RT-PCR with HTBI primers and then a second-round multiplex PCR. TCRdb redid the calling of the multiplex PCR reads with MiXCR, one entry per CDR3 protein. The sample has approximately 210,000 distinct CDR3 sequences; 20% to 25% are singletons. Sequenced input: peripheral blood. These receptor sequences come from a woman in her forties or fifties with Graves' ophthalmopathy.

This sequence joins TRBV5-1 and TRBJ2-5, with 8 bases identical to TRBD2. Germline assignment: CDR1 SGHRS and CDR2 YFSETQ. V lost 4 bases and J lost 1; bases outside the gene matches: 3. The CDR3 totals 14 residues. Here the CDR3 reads CASSPGGSQETQYF. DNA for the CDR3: TGCGCCAGCAGCCCGGGGGGGTCCCAAGAGACCCAGTACTTC.

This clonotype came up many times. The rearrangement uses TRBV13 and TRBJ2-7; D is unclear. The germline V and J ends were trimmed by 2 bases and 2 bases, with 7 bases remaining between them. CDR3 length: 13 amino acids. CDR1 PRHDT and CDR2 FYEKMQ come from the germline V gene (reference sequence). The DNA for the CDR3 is TGTGCCAGCAGCTTAAATACGGCCTACGAGCAGTACTTC. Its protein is CASSLNTAYEQYF.

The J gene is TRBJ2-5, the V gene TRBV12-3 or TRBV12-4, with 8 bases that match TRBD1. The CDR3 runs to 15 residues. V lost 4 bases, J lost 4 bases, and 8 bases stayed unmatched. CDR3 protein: CASSSKDRASETQYF. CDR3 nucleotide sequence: TGTGCCAGCAGTTCGAAGGACAGGGCTTCAGAGACCCAGTACTTC.

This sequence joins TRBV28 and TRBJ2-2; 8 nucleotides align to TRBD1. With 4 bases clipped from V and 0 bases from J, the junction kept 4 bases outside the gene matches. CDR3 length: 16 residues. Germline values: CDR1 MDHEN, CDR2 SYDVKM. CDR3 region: CASSSTDRANTGELFF. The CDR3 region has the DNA TGTGCCAGCAGTTCCACGGACAGGGCGAACACCGGGGAGCTGTTTTTT.

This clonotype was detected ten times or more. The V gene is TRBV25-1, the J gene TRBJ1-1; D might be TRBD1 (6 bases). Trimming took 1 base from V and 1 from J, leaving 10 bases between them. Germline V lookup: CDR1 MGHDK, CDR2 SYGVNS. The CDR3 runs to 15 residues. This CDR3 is CASSESGAGNTEAFF. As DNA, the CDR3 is TGTGCCAGCAGTGAATCAGGGGCAGGGAACACTGAAGCTTTCTTT.

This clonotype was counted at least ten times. The CDR3 region has the DNA TGTGCCAGCAGCTCCAGCCTACTTTATGGCTACACCTTC. This sequence encodes CASSSSLLYGYTF. This chain joins TRBV5-5 and TRBJ1-2, with D unresolved. The CDR3 totals 13 residues. Per the germline V gene, CDR1 is SGHKS and CDR2 is YYEKEE (reference sequence). V lost 3 bases to trimming and J lost 5 bases, with 11 bases between them.

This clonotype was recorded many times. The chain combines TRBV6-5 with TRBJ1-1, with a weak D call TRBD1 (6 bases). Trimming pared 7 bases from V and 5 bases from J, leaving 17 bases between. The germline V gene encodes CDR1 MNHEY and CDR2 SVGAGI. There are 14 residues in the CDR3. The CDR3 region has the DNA TGTGCCAGCACTAGGGGGGAGGTAAGGACTGAAGCTTTCTTT. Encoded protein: CASTRGEVRTEAFF.

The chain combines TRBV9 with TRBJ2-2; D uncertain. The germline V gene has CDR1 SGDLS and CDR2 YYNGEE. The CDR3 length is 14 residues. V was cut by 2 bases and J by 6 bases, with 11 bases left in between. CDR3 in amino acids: CASSVYRTAGELFF. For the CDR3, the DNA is TGTGCCAGCAGCGTTTACCGGACGGCCGGGGAGCTGTTTTTT.